A selection of T cell receptor beta chains follows, all from one sample in a study of preoperative IRX-2 immunotherapy in early breast cancer. Clones were sequenced by immunoSEQ multiplex PCR, and TCRdb holds only the in-frame ones, with some missing. Altogether approximately 6,200 clones are present, around 75% being singletons, with the ten largest covering more than 15%. Here the sequenced sample was tumor tissue, taken before IRX-2 immunotherapy. Every receptor here comes from a human donor with breast cancer. CDR3s include the opening cysteine and the closing phenylalanine or tryptophan. D genes are given only for firm matches. Expanded clones are given a class, and other clones once, few, many or no size at all.

size	V	D	J	CDR3	DNA
NA	TRBV11-3	TRBD2	TRBJ2-5	CASGLGSGALETQYF	TGTGCCAGCGGCCTGGGGAGCGGGGCCCTGGAGACCCAGTACTTC
once	TRBV18	NA	TRBJ2-7	CASSPRADHEQYF	TGTGCCAGCTCACCGAGGGCAGACCACGAGCAGTACTTC
NA	TRBV11-3	NA	TRBJ1-2	CASSLDRGLFGYTF	TGTGCCAGCAGCTTAGACAGGGGCCTATTTGGCTACACCTTC
NA	TRBV23-1	TRBD1	TRBJ2-5	CASSQGVQETQYF	TGCGCCAGCAGCCAGGGGGTCCAGGAGACCCAGTACTTC
once	TRBV30	TRBD1	TRBJ2-7	CASLRGTGGYEQYF	TGTGCCTCCCTTAGAGGGACAGGGGGTTACGAGCAGTACTTC
NA	TRBV19	NA	TRBJ1-5	CASSIKVPLADSNQPQHF	TGTGCCAGTAGTATTAAGGTCCCTCTGGCCGATAGCAATCAGCCCCAGCATTTT
NA	TRBV6-8	NA	TRBJ1-1	CASSDNGRRNTEAFF	TGTGCCAGCAGTGACAATGGGCGTCGGAACACTGAAGCTTTCTTT
NA	TRBV30	NA	TRBJ2-7	CAWSVHGGQSYEQYF	TGTGCCTGGAGTGTACACGGGGGACAGTCCTACGAGCAGTACTTC
NA	TRBV5-1	NA	TRBJ1-2	CASNRITGIRGGYTF	TGCGCCAGCAACCGTATTACCGGGATCCGGGGTGGCTACACCTTC
NA	TRBV19	NA	TRBJ1-1	CASSPRALGNTEAFF	TGTGCCAGTAGCCCCCGGGCTCTAGGGAACACTGAAGCTTTCTTT
few	TRBV23-1	TRBD1	TRBJ1-1	CASSRTGTGTEAFF	TGCGCCAGCAGCCGGACAGGGACGGGCACTGAAGCTTTCTTT
NA	TRBV18	NA	TRBJ2-7	CASSPLQQGFRDYEQYF	TGTGCCAGCTCACCACTCCAACAGGGATTTCGAGACTACGAGCAGTACTTC
NA	TRBV1	NA	TRBJ2-4	CASSRFLAGDLAKNIQYF	TGCGCCAGCAGCCGGTTCTTGGCAGGAGATCTAGCCAAAAACATTCAGTACTTC
NA	TRBV19	TRBD2	TRBJ2-7	CASSILAGMYEQYF	TGTGCCAGTAGTATACTAGCGGGGATGTACGAGCAGTACTTC
NA	TRBV5-1	TRBD1	TRBJ1-1	CASSPDRGPTEAFF	TGCGCCAGCAGCCCGGACAGGGGGCCTACTGAAGCTTTCTTT
NA	TRBV25-1	NA	TRBJ1-4	CASTPDRQGEKLFF	TGTGCCAGCACTCCTGACAGGCAAGGGGAAAAACTGTTTTTT
few	TRBV1	NA	TRBJ2-4	CASSPRGRNIQYF	TGCGCCAGCAGCCCAAGGGGCAGAAACATTCAGTACTTC
few	TRBV11-3	NA	TRBJ1-1	CASSLGGLGFGTEAFF	TGTGCCAGCAGCTTAGGGGGACTGGGTTTTGGCACTGAAGCTTTCTTT
NA	TRBV19	NA	TRBJ1-1	CASSIGLQDTEAFF	TGTGCCAGTAGTATCGGACTGCAGGACACTGAAGCTTTCTTT
few	TRBV5-1	TRBD2	TRBJ2-1	CASSFTSGGQYEQFF	TGCGCCAGCAGCTTTACTAGCGGGGGGCAGTATGAGCAGTTCTTC
NA	TRBV7-7	NA	TRBJ2-3	CASSPLVSPGWGTDTQYF	TGTGCTAGCAGCCCTCTGGTATCCCCGGGGTGGGGTACAGATACGCAGTATTTT
once	TRBV6-8	TRBD2	TRBJ2-7	CASRAGTRGFSYEQYF	TGTGCCAGCAGAGCCGGGACTAGAGGTTTCTCCTACGAGCAGTACTTC
NA	TRBV5-1	NA	TRBJ1-2	CASSPSGAPYGYTF	TGCGCCAGCAGCCCATCAGGGGCTCCCTACGGCTACACCTTC
medium-sized	TRBV6-8	NA	TRBJ1-3	CASSVHRPSGNTIYF	TGTGCCAGCAGTGTTCACAGGCCCTCTGGAAACACCATATATTTT
NA	TRBV5-1	TRBD2	TRBJ2-7	CASSETGTSGIEQYF	TGCGCCAGCAGCGAGACCGGGACTAGCGGGATCGAGCAGTACTTC
few	TRBV19	NA	TRBJ2-2	CASRMVAGELFF	TGTGCCAGTAGGATGGTTGCCGGGGAGCTGTTTTTT
once	TRBV6-8	NA	TRBJ1-2	CASSVTTYRGYTF	TGTGCCAGCAGTGTAACTACATACAGAGGCTACACCTTC
NA	TRBV19	TRBD1	TRBJ1-3	CASRGTGSGNTIYF	TGTGCCAGTAGAGGGACAGGCTCTGGAAACACCATATATTTT
NA	TRBV6-8	NA	TRBJ1-2	CASSPERVNYGYTF	TGTGCCAGCAGTCCCGAGCGGGTTAACTATGGCTACACCTTC
few	TRBV11-3	TRBD1	TRBJ1-4	CASTHRGLDSLTNEKLFF	TGTGCCAGCACCCACAGGGGGCTTGATTCGTTGACTAATGAAAAACTGTTTTTT
once	TRBV18	TRBD2	TRBJ2-3	CASSPPQRGSTDTQYF	TGTGCCAGCTCACCCCCCCAGCGGGGGAGCACAGATACGCAGTATTTT
few	TRBV6-8	TRBD1	TRBJ1-5	CASSRTGVAQPQHF	TGTGCCAGCAGTCGGACAGGGGTTGCTCAGCCCCAGCATTTT
NA	TRBV5-1	TRBD2	TRBJ2-5	CASSLFLAGGPLQETQYF	TGCGCCAGCAGCTTGTTCCTAGCGGGGGGCCCCCTCCAAGAGACCCAGTACTTC
NA	TRBV6-8	TRBD2	TRBJ2-3	CASSYVLAGGSSTQYF	TGTGCCAGCAGTTACGTCCTAGCGGGGGGTTCTAGTACGCAGTATTTT
NA	TRBV6-8	NA	TRBJ1-1	CASSSQGFMNTEAFF	TGTGCCAGCAGTTCGCAGGGCTTTATGAACACTGAAGCTTTCTTT
NA	TRBV29-1	NA	TRBJ1-1	CSVGFGGTTEAFF	TGCAGCGTTGGTTTCGGGGGTACGACTGAAGCTTTCTTT
NA	TRBV19	NA	TRBJ1-5	CASSILQWNQPQHF	TGTGCCAGTAGTATACTACAGTGGAATCAGCCCCAGCATTTT
NA	TRBV6-7	NA	TRBJ1-3	CASSGEVGNTIYF	TGTGCCAGCAGTGGAGAGGTCGGAAACACCATATATTTT
NA	TRBV23-1	NA	TRBJ2-7	CASSLASDYEQYF	TGCGCCAGCAGCTTAGCCTCAGACTACGAGCAGTACTTC
NA	TRBV29-1	NA	TRBJ2-1	CSARKGGYEQFF	TGCAGCGCCCGAAAGGGGGGCTATGAGCAGTTCTTC